Described below is a single T cell receptor (beta chain) sequence and its context. Its antigen is currently unknown. Using RNA transcripts as the source, TCR beta CDR3 regions were amplified. Carried out on the TCR CDR3, a first-round RT-PCR used the HTBI primer set. Each CDR3 protein gets one entry after TCRdb re-called the multiplex PCR reads with MiXCR. The profile covers a few hundred thousand distinct CDR3 sequences, with around 21% appearing a single time and less than 30% taken by the ten largest. The source of the sample is a study of T cells in Graves' hyperthyroidism and ophthalmopathy. The overall study: Peripheral blood was taken when the disease was first diagnosed, before any treatment began. Points from the study as a whole: With a median lead of roughly 6.8 months before onset, the model predicted ophthalmopathy.

Patients were excluded for uncontrolled infection, other autoimmune disease, pregnancy or lactation. In germline, CDR1 is SGHAT, CDR2 FQDESV (reference sequence). CDR3 length: 16 amino acids. Trimming shortened V by 2 bases and J by 4 bases, and 18 bases separated the two germline ends. The material sequenced was blood. The chain carries TRBV11-1 and TRBJ2-7; D possibly corresponds to TRBD2 (5 bases). The sequence derives from a young man with Graves' hyperthyroidism. CDR3 sequence reads: CASSLSGLRGVYEQYF. The CDR3 DNA is TGTGCCAGCAGCTTATCAGGACTCCGGGGAGTGTACGAGCAGTACTTC.